The 3 T cell receptor beta chains in this list originate from one sample, sequenced in a study of blood T cell repertoires in COVID-19. Generated by immunoSEQ multiplex PCR, the TCRdb table keeps only in-frame clones and is missing some. The sample consists of some 140,000 clones, more than 70% of them appearing once. Sequencing input: peripheral blood. The receptors originated from a man aged 60-69 years with acute or convalescent COVID-19.

This rearrangement joins TRBV20-1 to TRBJ2-5; possibly TRBD2 for D (5 bases). V was pared by 3 bases and J by 2 bases, with 16 bases between. The CDR3 is 15 residues long. Per germline, CDR1 DFQATT and CDR2 SNEGSKA (reference sequence). CDR3 protein: CSASPPAGRQETQYF. The CDR3 coding sequence is TGCAGTGCTAGTCCCCCGGCGGGCAGGCAAGAGACCCAGTACTTC.

The V call is TRBV6-5, the J call TRBJ2-2; weak D call: TRBD2 (6 bases). The CDR3 covers 15 residues. Trimming took off 7 bases at V and 3 bases at J, with 15 bases between the two ends. Germline CDR1 reads MNHEY; CDR2 reads SVGAGI. For the CDR3, the DNA is TGTGCCAGCACCCTCTGGGACTCAGACACCGGGGAGCTGTTTTTT. Translation: CASTLWDSDTGELFF.

This sequence joins TRBV6-1 and TRBJ2-7; 10 bases are shared with TRBD1. Germline assignment: CDR1 MNHNS and CDR2 SASEGT. This CDR3 is built from 14 residues. With 5 bases clipped from V and 4 bases from J, the junction kept 5 bases outside the gene matches. In nucleotides, the CDR3 is TGTGCCAGCAGTCTCGACAGGGGGCTATACGAGCAGTACTTC. Translating it yields CASSLDRGLYEQYF.